The 25 T cell receptor beta chains below all came from one sample that was sequenced in a study of shared clonotypes between healthy human individuals. Assay used: immunoSEQ multiplex PCR; TCRdb lists only in-frame clones, some missing. The sample contains 2,500,000 or so clones, just under 95% of which appear only once. Sequences were obtained from naive CD4+ T cells from PBMCs. Subset defined: CD45RA+ positively selected. Receptors were obtained from a man aged 18 to 29 in good health. Some clones in this sample may be carry-over from other donors' samples.

About this clone: Other DNA sequences within the sample encode an identical CDR3. V usage is TRBV28 and J usage is TRBJ2-7; tentative D call: TRBD2 (6 bases). Germline V gene data show CDR1 as MDHEN and CDR2 as SYDVKM. Trimming pared 4 bases from V and 2 bases from J, leaving 18 bases between. The CDR3 has 16 amino acids. CDR3 sequence reads: CASSSPGSGGTYEQYF. CDR3 nucleotides: TGTGCCAGCAGTTCTCCTGGTAGCGGAGGCACCTACGAGCAGTACTTC.

V and J are TRBV27 and TRBJ2-2; 7 positions agree with TRBD1. The J segment lost 0 bases and the V segment lost 2 bases, leaving 6 bases of the junction unmatched. This CDR3 has 17 amino acids. Germline CDR1 and CDR2: MNHEY and SMNVEV (reference sequence). CDR3 sequence: CASSLLYRGPNTGELFF. CDR3 in DNA: TGTGCCAGCAGTTTACTTTACAGGGGCCCGAACACCGGGGAGCTGTTTTTT.

The V and J genes are TRBV7-9 and TRBJ1-5; TRBD1 agrees at 9 bases. Germline V gene sequence: CDR1 SEHNR, CDR2 FQNEAQ (reference sequence). V lost 5 bases and J lost 6; bases outside the gene matches: 8. CDR3 size: 15 residues. CDR3 loop: CASSPSGTGSQPQHF. Here the CDR3 DNA reads TGTGCCAGCAGCCCGTCCGGGACAGGGTCTCAGCCCCAGCATTTT. The complete variable domain, with remaining parts taken from reference TRBV7-9 and TRBJ1-5, reads DTGVSQNPRHKITKRGQNVTFRCDPISEHNRLYWYRQTLGQGPEFLTYFQNEAQLEKSRLLSDRFSAERPKGSFSTLEIQRTEQGDSAMYLCASSPSGTGSQPQHFGDGTRLSIL.

The CDR3 loop reads CASSLGDAMIAQYF. The CDR3 DNA reads TGTGCCAGCAGCTTAGGGGACGCGATGATTGCGCAGTATTTT. The V gene is TRBV7-9, the J gene TRBJ2-3; D is possibly TRBD1 or TRBD2 (5 bases each). This CDR3 has 14 residues. Trimming cost V 1 base and J 10 bases, with 15 bases left between them. From germline, CDR1 is SEHNR and CDR2 FQNEAQ (reference sequence).

The rearrangement uses TRBV9 and TRBJ2-7, with D perhaps assigned TRBD1 or TRBD2 (6 bases each). Germline V gives CDR1 SGDLS, CDR2 YYNGEE. This CDR3 spans 15 amino acids. Trimming pared 4 bases from V and 3 bases from J, leaving 17 bases between. CDR3 sequence: CASSPDEGGHYEQYF. The CDR3 DNA is TGTGCCAGCAGCCCTGATGAAGGGGGGCACTACGAGCAGTACTTC.

The chain links TRBV19 to TRBJ2-1; 7 bases are shared with TRBD2. Trimming cost V 1 base and J 8 bases; bases outside gene matches: 8. The CDR3 totals 15 residues. Per the germline V gene, CDR1 is LNHDA and CDR2 is SQIVND (reference sequence). CDR3: CASSIVQAGRHEQFF. The CDR3 coding sequence is TGTGCCAGTAGTATAGTTCAAGCGGGAAGGCATGAGCAGTTCTTC.

The V call is TRBV5-4, the J call TRBJ2-7; 16 nucleotides line up with TRBD2. Germline CDR1 reads SGHNT; CDR2 reads YYREEE (reference sequence). The CDR3 length is 16 residues. V gave up 4 bases and J gave up 4 bases; unmatched junction bases: 5. Here the CDR3 DNA reads TGTGCCAGCAGCCCTGGGACTAGCGGGAGGGTGTACGAGCAGTACTTC. This translates into CASSPGTSGRVYEQYF.

This rearrangement joins TRBV28 to TRBJ1-5, with D unresolved. CDR1 and CDR2 (germline): MDHEN, SYDVKM. Trimming removed 6 bases from V and 0 bases from J, with 18 bases in between. This CDR3 contains 17 residues. The CDR3 DNA reads as TGTGCCAGCAGAAAAACCCCGGACCTATATAGCAATCAGCCCCAGCATTTT. It specifies CASRKTPDLYSNQPQHF.

V and J are TRBV18 and TRBJ1-2; the D gene is possibly TRBD1 (5 bases). The V end lost 6 bases, the J end lost 10 bases, and 18 bases lay between the germline ends. Germline V gene sequence: CDR1 KGHSH, CDR2 LQKENI. CDR3 length: 13 amino acids. This CDR3 is CASSRDGVSDYTF. CDR3 coding DNA: TGTGCCAGCTCGCGGGACGGGGTATCGGACTACACCTTC.

With regard to this clone: The same CDR3 can be traced to other DNA sequences in this sample. This chain uses TRBV28 with TRBJ1-2; 8 bases map to TRBD1. V shed 2 bases, J shed 1 base, and the junction held 3 bases outside the gene matches. CDR1 MDHEN and CDR2 SYDVKM come from the germline V gene. This CDR3 is built from 15 residues. The CDR3 DNA reads TGTGCCAGCAGTTTACCTACAGGGGGTAACTATGGCTACACCTTC. Residues: CASSLPTGGNYGYTF.

This clone was recorded only once. V gene TRBV6-4 combines with J gene TRBJ2-4, with D possibly TRBD1 on 6 matching bases. Germline CDR1 MRHNA, CDR2 SNTAGT. Trimming took 2 bases from V and 1 from J, leaving 21 bases between them. The CDR3 runs 19 residues. The CDR3 loop reads CASSDKGTLPRGAKNIQYF. DNA of the CDR3: TGTGCCAGCAGTGACAAGGGGACATTACCGCGAGGGGCCAAAAACATTCAGTACTTC.

The chain links TRBV6-6 to TRBJ1-3; D not resolved. The CDR3 spans 14 residues. The V gene's germline CDR1 is MNHNY and CDR2 SVGAGI (reference sequence). Deletions cut 0 bases from V and 2 bases from J, with 5 bases between. The CDR3 reads CASSYSSTGNTIYF. CDR3 DNA sequence: TGTGCCAGCAGTTACTCTTCTACTGGAAACACCATATATTTT.

Remarks on this clone: The sample contains more than one DNA sequence encoding this CDR3. The chain is built from TRBV5-4 and TRBJ2-7; 10 bases are shared with TRBD2. Germline CDR1 is SGHNT and CDR2 is YYREEE (reference sequence). J was trimmed by 3 bases and V by 3 bases; bases with no gene match: 6. The CDR3 runs to 15 residues. The CDR3 nucleotides are TGTGCCAGCAGCTCGAGACTAGCGGGCTACTACGAGCAGTACTTC. It yields the protein CASSSRLAGYYEQYF.

Notes on this clone: One end of the junction varies from germline; a read error may be responsible. CDR3 DNA sequence: TGTGCCAGCAGCTTGGGCGGGACAACTTCCTTCGAGCAGTACTTC. Its translation: CASSLGGTTSFEQYF. J is TRBJ2-7 and V is TRBV5-4; D possibly uses TRBD1 or TRBD2 (6 bases each). Germline assignment: CDR1 SGHNT and CDR2 YYREEE (reference sequence). CDR3 length equals 15 residues.

The V call is TRBV27, the J call TRBJ2-2; D is uncertain. The CDR3 totals 14 residues. Germline lookup yields CDR1 MNHEY and CDR2 SMNVEV (reference sequence). V lost 6 bases and J lost 0, with 8 bases in between. CDR3 residues: CASRESANTGELFF. The CDR3 DNA reads as TGTGCCAGCAGGGAATCAGCGAACACCGGGGAGCTGTTTTTT.

This clone was seen only once. The genes are TRBV5-1 and TRBJ2-7; possibly TRBD1 for D (6 bases). V was clipped by 3 bases and J by 0 bases, with 13 bases between them. Germline-derived CDR1 and CDR2 are SGHRS and YFSETQ. The CDR3 is 15 amino acids. CDR3 nucleotides: TGCGCCAGCAGCTCCTGGGACACAAACTCCTACGAGCAGTACTTC. Translated, it gives CASSSWDTNSYEQYF. Looking up the rest from reference TRBV5-1 and TRBJ2-7 gives the full variable domain: KAGVTQTPRYLIKTRGQQVTLSCSPISGHRSVSWYQQTPGQGLQFLFEYFSETQRNKGNFPGRFSGRQFSNSRSEMNVSTLELGDSALYLCASSSWDTNSYEQYFGPGTRLTVT.

V and J are TRBV19 and TRBJ2-2, with 13 bases matching TRBD2. In germline, CDR1 is LNHDA, CDR2 SQIVND (reference sequence). Losses at the gene ends were 1 base for V and 5 bases for J; bases not matched to a gene: 4. The CDR3 spans 17 residues. CDR3 sequence: CASSIGLAGGLTGELFF. DNA for the CDR3: TGTGCCAGTAGTATAGGACTAGCGGGAGGATTGACCGGGGAGCTGTTTTTT. The variable domain in full, completed from reference TRBV19 and TRBJ2-2, reads DGGITQSPKYLFRKEGQNVTLSCEQNLNHDAMYWYRQDPGQGLRLIYYSQIVNDFQKGDIAEGYSVSREKKESFPLTVTSAQKNPTAFYLCASSIGLAGGLTGELFFGEGSRLTVL.

The V gene is TRBV5-6, the J gene TRBJ2-7, with D unclear. CDR3 length equals 15 residues. Looked up from germline, CDR1 is SGHDT and CDR2 is YYEEEE. V was pared by 1 base and J by 2 bases, with 13 bases between. CDR3 region: CASSLRPASPYEQYF. In DNA form, the CDR3 reads TGTGCCAGCAGCTTGAGGCCGGCTTCCCCCTACGAGCAGTACTTC.

This chain links TRBV7-9 with TRBJ2-7; D may be TRBD1 (5 bases). V was pared by 0 bases and J by 6 bases, with 15 bases between. This CDR3 is built from 15 residues. The germline gives CDR1 SEHNR, CDR2 FQNEAQ (reference sequence). The CDR3 DNA reads as TGTGCCAGCAGCTTAGCAGCAGGGATCCCTTCCGAGCAGTACTTC. Translated, it gives CASSLAAGIPSEQYF. Variable domain in full (rest from reference TRBV7-9 and TRBJ2-7): DTGVSQNPRHKITKRGQNVTFRCDPISEHNRLYWYRQTLGQGPEFLTYFQNEAQLEKSRLLSDRFSAERPKGSFSTLEIQRTEQGDSAMYLCASSLAAGIPSEQYFGPGTRLTVT.

This chain links TRBV27 with TRBJ1-2, with D maybe TRBD1 (5 bases). The CDR3 totals 12 residues. Germline lookup yields CDR1 MNHEY and CDR2 SMNVEV (reference sequence). The V gene lost 8 bases and the J gene lost 4 bases, with 11 bases spanning the gap. The CDR3 protein is CASRGDFYGYTF. CDR3 nucleotides: TGTGCCAGCCGGGGGGACTTCTATGGCTACACCTTC.

The genes are TRBV6-5 and TRBJ2-1; D unclear. Germline-derived CDR1 and CDR2 are MNHEY and SVGAGI. The length of the CDR3 is 15 residues. V gave up 6 bases and J gave up 0 bases, with 12 bases separating them. The CDR3 protein is CASSQTLSSYNEQFF. The DNA for the CDR3 is TGTGCCAGCAGCCAGACCCTTAGCTCCTACAATGAGCAGTTCTTC.

The chain is built from TRBV27 and TRBJ1-2; D uncertain. Germline values: CDR1 MNHEY, CDR2 SMNVEV (reference sequence). Trimming shortened V by 6 bases and J by 0 bases, and 14 bases separated the two germline ends. The CDR3 length is 15 residues. This CDR3 is CASRLRDAPNYGYTF. The CDR3 DNA sequence: TGTGCCAGCAGGCTTAGAGACGCGCCTAACTATGGCTACACCTTC.

The count of this clone is one. The rearrangement joins TRBV7-9 to TRBJ1-1, with D hard to call. V was clipped by 5 bases and J by 3 bases, with 13 bases between them. CDR1 is SEHNR, CDR2 FQNEAQ, per germline (reference sequence). The CDR3 has 14 amino acids. This chain's CDR3 is CASSLSLRDTEAFF. CDR3 nucleotides: TGTGCCAGCAGCCTATCTTTAAGGGACACTGAAGCTTTCTTT.

In its sample, this clone was seen once. The rearrangement uses TRBV27 and TRBJ2-6, with D unclear. V was clipped by 5 bases and J by 1 base, with 6 bases between them. Germline V gene data show CDR1 as MNHEY and CDR2 as SMNVEV (reference sequence). The CDR3 consists of 14 residues. The CDR3 DNA is TGTGCCAGCAGTCCTGTATCTGGGGCCAACGTCCTGACTTTC. It codes for CASSPVSGANVLTF.

The V and J genes are TRBV28 and TRBJ1-2; D is possibly TRBD1 (5 bases). This CDR3 is built from 15 residues. Germline V gene lookup returns CDR1 MDHEN and CDR2 SYDVKM. The V end was cut by 6 bases, the J end by 5 bases, with 19 bases between. The chain's CDR3 is CASSTLGTEWYGYTF. In DNA, the CDR3 is TGTGCCAGCAGCACCCTCGGGACCGAATGGTATGGCTACACCTTC.